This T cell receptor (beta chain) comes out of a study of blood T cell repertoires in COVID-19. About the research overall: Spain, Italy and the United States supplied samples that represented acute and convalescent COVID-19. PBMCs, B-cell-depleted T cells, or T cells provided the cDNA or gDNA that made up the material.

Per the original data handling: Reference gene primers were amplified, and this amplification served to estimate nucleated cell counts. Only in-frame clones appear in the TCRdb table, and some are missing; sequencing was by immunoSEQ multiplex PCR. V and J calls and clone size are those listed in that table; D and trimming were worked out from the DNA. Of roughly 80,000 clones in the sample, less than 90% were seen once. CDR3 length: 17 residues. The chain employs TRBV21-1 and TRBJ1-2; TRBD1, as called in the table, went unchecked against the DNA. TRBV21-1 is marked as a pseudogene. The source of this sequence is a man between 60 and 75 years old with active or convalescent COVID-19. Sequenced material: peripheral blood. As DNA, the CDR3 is TGTGCCAGCAGCAAAGCACAGGACAGGGTGTTTAACTATGGCTACACCTTC. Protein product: CASSKAQDRVFNYGYTF.